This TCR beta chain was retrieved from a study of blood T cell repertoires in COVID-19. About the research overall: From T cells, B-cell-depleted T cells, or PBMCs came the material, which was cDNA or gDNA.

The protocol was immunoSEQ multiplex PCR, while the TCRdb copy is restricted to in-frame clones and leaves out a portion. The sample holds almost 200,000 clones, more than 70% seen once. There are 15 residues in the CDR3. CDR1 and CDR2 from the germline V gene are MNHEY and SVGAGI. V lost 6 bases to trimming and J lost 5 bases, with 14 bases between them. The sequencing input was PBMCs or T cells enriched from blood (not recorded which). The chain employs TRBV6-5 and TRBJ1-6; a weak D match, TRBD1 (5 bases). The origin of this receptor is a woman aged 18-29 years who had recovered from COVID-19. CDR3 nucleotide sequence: TGTGCCAGCAGCTTACGAGGGGAGGATAATTCACCCCTCCACTTT. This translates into CASSLRGEDNSPLHF.